This T cell receptor (beta chain) emerged from a study of identical twins. General observations from the study: Modelling approaches yielded underestimates of out-of-frame TCR alpha sharing between monozygotic twins. Beta out-of-frame sequences displayed a weaker excess of sharing between twins.

This clonotype was found a few times. What it binds is unknown. V lost 6 bases and J lost 3; bases outside the gene matches: 11. Germline CDR1 SQVTM, CDR2 ANQGSEA. CDR3 length: 15 residues. Template switching (which added a universal primer site) was used, and cDNA carried unique molecular identifiers. TCRdb redid the calling of the 5' RACE reads with MiXCR, one entry per CDR3 protein. The table records 1,800,000 or so distinct CDR3 sequences, less than 35% of them present only once. Sequencing was carried out using cord blood. This clonotype was sampled from a newborn girl in good health. V and J are TRBV29-1 and TRBJ1-2, with 9 bases lining up with TRBD1. The CDR3 coding sequence is TGCAGCGTCGACCTGGGACAGGGACCCCACTATGGCTACACCTTC. Amino acid sequence: CSVDLGQGPHYGYTF. Using reference TRBV29-1 and TRBJ1-2 for the parts outside the CDR3, the full variable domain is SAVISQKPSRDICQRGTSLTIQCQVDSQVTMMFWYRQQPGQSLTLIATANQGSEATYESGFVIDKFPISRPNLTFSTLTVSNMSPEDSSIYLCSVDLGQGPHYGYTFGSGTRLTVV.